Shown below are 21 T cell receptor beta chains from a single sample sequenced in a study of shared clonotypes between healthy human individuals. Repertoires were generated with immunoSEQ multiplex PCR, while TCRdb's copy carries only in-frame clones and drops some. There are approximately 2.3 million clones in the sample; approximately 95% occur only once, and approximately 0.4% lies in the top ten. Sequenced material: naive CD4+ T cells from PBMCs. Subset reported: CD45RA+ positively selected. The receptors come from a man between 18 and 35 years old in good health. Some clones in this sample may be carry-over from other donors' samples.

The chain carries TRBV6-5 and TRBJ2-3; 9 bases map to TRBD1. The CDR3 runs to 15 residues. The J segment lost 0 bases and the V segment lost 5 bases, leaving 3 bases of the junction unmatched. From germline, CDR1 is MNHEY and CDR2 SVGAGI. The CDR3 spells CASSIQGASTDTQYF. CDR3 nucleotide sequence: TGTGCCAGCAGTATACAGGGGGCTAGCACAGATACGCAGTATTTT.

V usage is TRBV5-4 and J usage is TRBJ1-2; D unresolved. CDR1 SGHNT and CDR2 YYREEE come from the germline V gene (reference sequence). V gave up 0 bases and J gave up 4 bases, with 19 bases separating them. The CDR3 is 17 residues long. CDR3 DNA sequence: TGTGCCAGCAGCTTGGGGTTAATTTCTCCTCTAAGCTATGGCTACACCTTC. Translating it yields CASSLGLISPLSYGYTF. Based on the CDR3 plus reference TRBV5-4 and TRBJ1-2, the full variable domain is ETGVTQSPTHLIKTRGQQVTLRCSSQSGHNTVSWYQQALGQGPQFIFQYYREEENGRGNFPPRFSGLQFPNYSSELNVNALELDDSALYLCASSLGLISPLSYGYTFGSGTRLTVV.

CDR3 residues: CASSLLGGTNTGELFF. The DNA for the CDR3 is TGTGCCAGCAGCTTATTGGGCGGGACGAACACCGGGGAGCTGTTTTTT. The chain recombines TRBV7-6 with TRBJ2-2, with a possible D match to TRBD2 (6 bases). Germline CDR1 and CDR2: SGHVS and FNYEAQ. The V end was cut by 2 bases, the J end by 0 bases, with 10 bases between. The CDR3 runs 16 residues.

The chain is built from TRBV10-3 and TRBJ2-7; D call uncertain. The CDR3 length is 14 residues. Germline CDR1 and CDR2: ENHRY and SYGVKD. V was shortened by 2 bases and J by 2 bases, with 10 bases between the two germline ends. The CDR3 DNA follows: TGTGCCATCAGTGAGAACTTAGGGACCTACGAGCAGTACTTC. Its translation is CAISENLGTYEQYF.

V is TRBV5-4 and J is TRBJ2-3; maybe TRBD2 (6 bases). Germline V CDR1 and CDR2: SGHNT, YYREEE (reference sequence). This CDR3 contains 18 residues. With 3 bases removed from V and 0 bases from J, the gap between germline ends came to 20 bases. For the CDR3, the DNA is TGTGCCAGCAGCTCGTTTGGGGGAATAGCGGCCAGCACAGATACGCAGTATTTT. It encodes CASSSFGGIAASTDTQYF.

This clone turned up a few times. Additional DNA sequences in this sample encode the identical CDR3. The chain has TRBV28 and TRBJ1-1; 9 nucleotides line up with TRBD1. Germline V gene sequence: CDR1 MDHEN, CDR2 SYDVKM. The CDR3 length is 15 residues. The J segment lost 1 base and the V segment lost 5 bases, leaving 5 bases of the junction unmatched. This chain's CDR3 is CASSPLGQGNTEAFF. CDR3 DNA: TGTGCCAGCAGTCCGTTGGGACAGGGGAACACTGAAGCTTTCTTT.

The rearrangement uses TRBV7-2 and TRBJ2-5, with 9 bases that match TRBD1. The CDR3 is 14 amino acids. Germline CDR1 SGHTA, CDR2 FQGNSA. J gave up 9 bases and V 1 base, and 6 bases lay outside the gene matches. In nucleotides, the CDR3 is TGTGCCAGCAGCTTAGAGGTCCGGACAGGGGCCCAGTACTTC. Translating it yields CASSLEVRTGAQYF. Together with reference TRBV7-2 and TRBJ2-5, the CDR3 gives the full variable domain: GAGVSQSPSNKVTEKGKDVELRCDPISGHTALYWYRQSLGQGLEFLIYFQGNSAPDKSGLPSDRFSAERTGGSVSTLTIQRTQQEDSAVYLCASSLEVRTGAQYFGPGTRLLVL.

This clone was observed once. This chain links TRBV4-1 with TRBJ2-3; 10 bases map to TRBD2. Trimming cost V 4 bases and J 5 bases; bases outside gene matches: 6. Germline V gene lookup returns CDR1 MGHRA and CDR2 YSYEKL. The CDR3 sequence is 15 residues long. CDR3 nucleotides: TGCGCCAGCAGCCCGCTAGCGGGAGTCGTAGATACGCAGTATTTT. Its protein product is CASSPLAGVVDTQYF.

The sample holds one count of this clone. This rearrangement joins TRBV11-2 to TRBJ2-7; tentative D call: TRBD2 (6 bases). CDR3 length: 16 residues. With 2 bases removed from V and 9 bases from J, the gap between germline ends came to 23 bases. Germline-derived CDR1 and CDR2 are SGHAT and FQNNGV. The CDR3 here is CASSLTAGIPTSGQYF. For the CDR3, the DNA is TGTGCCAGCAGCTTAACGGCGGGAATCCCTACGTCGGGGCAGTACTTC. Full variable domain (missing parts from reference TRBV11-2 and TRBJ2-7): EAGVAQSPRYKIIEKRQSVAFWCNPISGHATLYWYQQILGQGPKLLIQFQNNGVVDDSQLPKDRFSAERLKGVDSTLKIQPAKLEDSAVYLCASSLTAGIPTSGQYFGPGTRLTVT.

This sequence joins TRBV11-2 and TRBJ2-5; D ambiguous. The CDR3 is 14 amino acids. The V end lost 5 bases, the J end lost 2 bases, and 12 bases lay between the germline ends. Per the germline V gene, CDR1 is SGHAT and CDR2 is FQNNGV. CDR3 sequence reads: CASSRHRNQETQYF. The CDR3 DNA is TGTGCCAGCAGCCGCCATCGTAATCAAGAGACCCAGTACTTC.

About this clone: Within the sample, other DNA sequences also encode this same CDR3. The chain combines TRBV5-1 with TRBJ1-5; TRBD1 aligns across 8 bases. The CDR3 is 15 residues long. V shed 0 bases and J 7 bases; nucleotides not matched to a gene: 6. Germline V gene sequence: CDR1 SGHRS, CDR2 YFSETQ. As DNA, the CDR3 is TGCGCCAGCAGCTTGGCAGGACAGGGAGGACAGCCCCAGCATTTT. It specifies CASSLAGQGGQPQHF. Looking up the rest from reference TRBV5-1 and TRBJ1-5 gives the full variable domain: KAGVTQTPRYLIKTRGQQVTLSCSPISGHRSVSWYQQTPGQGLQFLFEYFSETQRNKGNFPGRFSGRQFSNSRSEMNVSTLELGDSALYLCASSLAGQGGQPQHFGDGTRLSIL.

The chain is built from TRBV28 and TRBJ2-2, with 7 bases identical to TRBD2. The CDR3 has 13 amino acids. Germline loops: CDR1 MDHEN, CDR2 SYDVKM. The V segment lost 8 bases and the J segment 3 bases; nucleotides outside the gene matches: 3. This chain's CDR3 is CASRGGDTGELFF. The CDR3 nucleotides are TGTGCCAGCCGGGGAGGGGACACCGGGGAGCTGTTTTTT.

The chain recombines TRBV7-2 with TRBJ1-5; possible D gene TRBD1, 6 bases. Germline V lookup: CDR1 SGHTA, CDR2 FQGNSA. CDR3 size: 14 residues. Trimming cost V 4 bases and J 2 bases, with 9 bases left between them. Here the CDR3 DNA reads TGTGCCAGCAGCTCGGACAGCCGCAATCAGCCCCAGCATTTT. Protein sequence: CASSSDSRNQPQHF.

The chain employs TRBV18 and TRBJ1-1; D is perhaps TRBD1 (6 bases). CDR3 length equals 12 residues. The germline CDR1 and CDR2 sequences are KGHSH and LQKENI. Trimming took 3 bases from V and 10 from J, leaving 12 bases between them. The CDR3 region has the DNA TGTGCCAGCTCACCGGATTCCAGGGGAGCTTTCTTT. Its translation is CASSPDSRGAFF.

This clone was seen only a few times. The rearrangement uses TRBV14 and TRBJ1-5, with 8 bases lining up with TRBD1. After removal of 10 bases from V and 0 bases from J, the junction contained 26 bases not matched to a gene. CDR3 length: 21 residues. CDR1 is SGHDN, CDR2 FVKESK, per germline. The CDR3: CATSLAPRIGDRPYSNQPQHF. The CDR3 DNA is TGTGCCACTTCCCTTGCTCCTCGCATCGGGGACAGGCCGTATAGCAATCAGCCCCAGCATTTT. The full variable domain, rest sourced from reference TRBV14 and TRBJ1-5, is EAGVTQFPSHSVIEKGQTVTLRCDPISGHDNLYWYRRVMGKEIKFLLHFVKESKQDESGMPNNRFLAERTGGTYSTLKVQPAELEDSGVYFCATSLAPRIGDRPYSNQPQHFGDGTRLSIL.

The chain carries TRBV2 and TRBJ2-2, with D unclear. The CDR3 length is 12 residues. CDR1 is SNHLY, CDR2 FYNNEI, per germline. Trimming took off 5 bases at V and 8 bases at J, with 9 bases between the two ends. The CDR3 reads CASSPFGGELFF. CDR3 bases: TGTGCCAGCAGTCCCTTTGGAGGGGAGCTGTTTTTT.

V usage is TRBV7-8 and J usage is TRBJ2-3; TRBD1 is a possible D gene (5 bases). Per the germline V gene, CDR1 is SGHVS and CDR2 is FQNEAQ. Trimming took off 4 bases at V and 9 bases at J, with 17 bases between the two ends. The CDR3 has 14 amino acids. DNA of the CDR3: TGTGCCAGCAGCTCGAAGAACCGCGACAGCACGCAGTATTTT. Amino acid sequence: CASSSKNRDSTQYF.

This chain links TRBV6-1 with TRBJ2-7; 7 bases map to TRBD1. V shed 5 bases and J 3 bases; nucleotides not matched to a gene: 7. The CDR3 covers 14 residues. Germline CDR1 reads MNHNS; CDR2 reads SASEGT. The CDR3 sequence: CASSTQGQFYEQYF. The CDR3, as DNA: TGTGCCAGCAGTACCCAGGGACAGTTCTACGAGCAGTACTTC.

This clone appeared a single time. V gene TRBV5-1 combines with J gene TRBJ2-7; TRBD1 might be the D (6 bases). V was clipped by 2 bases and J by 0 bases, with 12 bases between them. Germline V lookup: CDR1 SGHRS, CDR2 YFSETQ. The CDR3 totals 15 residues. This chain's CDR3 is CASSLTGPSSYEQYF. The CDR3 DNA reads as TGCGCCAGCAGCTTAACAGGGCCTAGCTCCTACGAGCAGTACTTC.

J is TRBJ2-1 and V is TRBV5-6; the D gene could be TRBD1 or TRBD2 (5 bases each). The CDR3 is made up of 15 amino acids. Trimming shortened V by 4 bases and J by 4 bases, and 15 bases separated the two germline ends. Germline V gene sequence: CDR1 SGHDT, CDR2 YYEEEE. As DNA, the CDR3 is TGTGCCAGCAGCAGAGAACGGGACGTATACAATGAGCAGTTCTTC. Residues: CASSRERDVYNEQFF.

This chain connects TRBV7-9 to TRBJ1-1, with D tentatively TRBD1 (6 bases). This CDR3 is built from 17 residues. Trimming removed 5 bases at V and 4 bases at J, with 23 bases between. Germline V CDR1 and CDR2: SEHNR, FQNEAQ (reference sequence). The CDR3, as DNA: TGTGCCAGCAGCCATATGCTCCGGCAGGGGAAGGGCACTGAAGCTTTCTTT. It encodes CASSHMLRQGKGTEAFF.